This TCR beta chain was recovered during a study of T-cell memory formation after mild COVID-19. Overall study: TCR clusters mostly belonged to single donors. Findings and limits, study-wide: A second wave of clones peaked on day 37, and their SARS-CoV-2 specificity went unconfirmed. Later expanders leaned CD4+, whereas clones that contracted between day 15 and 85 were balanced CD4/CD8. Memory cells collected pre-infection included some clones that later responded, suggesting cross-reactive memory joined.

Germline values: CDR1 SEHNR, CDR2 FQNEAQ (reference sequence). Losses at the gene ends were 5 bases for V and 6 bases for J; bases not matched to a gene: 7. The length of the CDR3 is 14 residues. TCRdb re-derived calls from the 5' RACE reads in MiXCR, one entry per CDR3 protein. The sample carries about 90,000 distinct CDR3 sequences, over 13% recorded once. In its sample, this clonotype was seen a few times. The target antigen is unknown. Sequencing was performed on PBMCs or a T cell subset sorted from them (not recorded which). The source is a man aged 18 to 29 who had mild COVID-19 (a few samples of this study predate the infection). Cell type and time point are not known. V and J are TRBV7-9 and TRBJ2-7, with 10 bases that match TRBD1. CDR3 sequence (DNA): TGTGCCAGCAGCCCTCGGGACAGGGGATCCGAGCAGTACTTC. It codes for CASSPRDRGSEQYF.